The 15 T cell receptor beta chains given below trace back to one sample, sequenced in a study of vaccination effects on CD4 cells after COVID-19 (dated by TCRdb to between 2021 and 2022). What these receptors recognize is not known. To identify antigen-specific CD4+ T cell clonotypes by their expansion, the ViraFEST assay first stimulated PBMC with viral peptide pools and then applied TCR sequencing. After about 10 days of culture, CD4+ T cells were isolated with the EasySep CD4+ T cell isolation kit. Convalescent patients had PCR-confirmed SARS-CoV-2 infection between March and December 2020, before Alpha, Beta and Delta variants emerged in the United States. Receptor libraries were prepared by the immunoSEQ multiplex PCR assay. In TCRdb, the immuneACCESS table is reduced to in-frame sequences with V and J assigned. These tables do not hold every clone; where another copy was compared, an unresolved V gene accounts for under half, and the others remain unexplained. The sample records about 33,000 clones, about 78% of which are singletons. The top ten hold about a sixth of the sample.

Sample: CD4+ T cells from PBMCs cultured with HCoV-NL63 spike peptides, taken before COVID-19 vaccination. In the paper's terms, the cell subset or site label means: HCoV-NL63 spike overlapping peptide pool stimulation. These receptors were taken from a human donor who had a prior SARS-CoV-2 infection.

V usage is TRBV7-9 and J usage is TRBJ1-3; D not resolved. V lost 5 bases to trimming and J lost 2 bases, with 4 bases between them. This CDR3 region has 12 residues. Germline values: CDR1 SEHNR, CDR2 FQNEAQ (reference sequence). The chain's CDR3 is CASSPTGNTIYF. CDR3 nucleotide sequence: TGTGCCAGCAGCCCTACTGGAAACACCATATATTTT.

The chain combines TRBV4-3 with TRBJ1-2; tentative D call: TRBD1 (5 bases). Trimming shortened V by 0 bases and J by 8 bases, and 16 bases separated the two germline ends. Germline CDR1 reads LGHNA; CDR2 reads YSLEER. This CDR3 comprises 15 residues. As DNA, the CDR3 is TGCGCCAGCAGCCAAGAAAGGGGCGGGTTGGGCGGCTACACCTTC. It yields the protein CASSQERGGLGGYTF.

The chain carries TRBV4-3 and TRBJ1-1; D uncertain. V gave up 0 bases and J gave up 6 bases, with 11 bases separating them. This CDR3 has 14 residues. The germline gives CDR1 LGHNA, CDR2 YSLEER. CDR3 sequence (DNA): TGCGCCAGCAGCCAAGATTATGGTCGGCCTGAAGCTTTCTTT. Translation: CASSQDYGRPEAFF.

This rearrangement joins TRBV4-2 to TRBJ1-2, with a weak D call TRBD1 (6 bases). With 4 bases removed from V and 1 base from J, the gap between germline ends came to 13 bases. CDR3 length: 15 residues. The V gene's germline CDR1 is LGHNA and CDR2 YNFKEQ. CDR3 in amino acids: CASSRPGHFNYGYTF. In DNA form, the CDR3 reads TGTGCCAGCAGCCGGCCGGGACATTTTAACTATGGCTACACCTTC.

The gene calls are TRBV9 and TRBJ2-7; tentatively, D is TRBD2 (5 bases). The CDR3 is made up of 13 amino acids. Germline V gives CDR1 SGDLS, CDR2 YYNGEE. V was cut by 3 bases and J by 2 bases, with 9 bases left in between. The CDR3 DNA reads as TGTGCCAGCAGCGGTCTCGGGGCCTACGAGCAGTACTTC. It is translated as CASSGLGAYEQYF.

This chain connects TRBV13 to TRBJ2-7; TRBD2 matches 11 bases. This CDR3 contains 15 residues. The ends lost 2 bases at V and 6 bases at J; junction bases unmatched: 6. The germline V gene encodes CDR1 PRHDT and CDR2 FYEKMQ (reference sequence). CDR3 bases: TGTGCCAGCAGCTTACTAGCGGGGGGCCCCTCCGAGCAGTACTTC. This encodes CASSLLAGGPSEQYF.

V usage is TRBV7-2 and J usage is TRBJ2-7, with TRBD2 matching 9 bases. With 1 base clipped from V and 4 bases from J, the junction kept 2 bases outside the gene matches. CDR1 is SGHTA, CDR2 FQGNSA, per germline. CDR3 length equals 14 residues. CDR3 DNA: TGTGCCAGCAGCTTAGGCCTAGCGGGGTACGAGCAGTACTTC. Residues: CASSLGLAGYEQYF.

The rearrangement joins TRBV7-3 to TRBJ2-1; 9 positions agree with TRBD1. The germline gives CDR1 SGHTA, CDR2 FQGTGA. V was clipped by 2 bases and J by 1 base; unmatched bases: 3. The CDR3 has 16 amino acids. The CDR3 spells CASSLFGTGSYNEQFF. DNA for the CDR3: TGTGCCAGCAGCTTATTCGGGACAGGGTCCTACAATGAGCAGTTCTTC.

Here the CDR3 DNA reads TGTGCCAGCAGCCGGGGTGGGGGGCGAGGTTACGAGCAGTACTTC. It yields the protein CASSRGGGRGYEQYF. This sequence joins TRBV5-4 and TRBJ2-7, with D perhaps matching TRBD1 or TRBD2 (6 bases each). Looked up from germline, CDR1 is SGHNT and CDR2 is YYREEE (reference sequence). Trimming took off 4 bases at V and 4 bases at J, with 18 bases between the two ends. CDR3 length: 15 residues.

The chain links TRBV7-2 to TRBJ2-1, with 10 bases lining up with TRBD2. This CDR3 is built from 14 residues. CDR1 and CDR2 (germline): SGHTA, FQGNSA. Unmatched junction bases numbered 1, after V lost 7 bases and J lost 1 base. In nucleotides, the CDR3 is TGTGCCAGCACACTAGCGGGGTCCTACAATGAGCAGTTCTTC. The encoded protein is CASTLAGSYNEQFF.

The CDR3 loop reads CASSQFSINEQYF. In nucleotides, the CDR3 is TGTGCCAGCAGCCAATTCAGCATCAACGAGCAGTACTTC. The rearrangement uses TRBV3-1 (or the pseudogene TRBV3-2) and TRBJ2-7; no firm D call. CDR3 length: 13 residues. V was cut by 2 bases and J by 5 bases, with 10 bases left in between. Germline V CDR1 and CDR2: LGHDT, YNNKEL (reference sequence).

The table lists this clone with a few counts. The chain couples TRBV15 to TRBJ2-7; 10 nucleotides agree with TRBD1. The CDR3 length is 15 residues. V shed 4 bases and J 3 bases; nucleotides not matched to a gene: 6. The germline V gene has CDR1 LNHNV and CDR2 YYDKDF (reference sequence). The CDR3 nucleotides read TGTGCCACCAGCATCTCCGGGACAGGGGACTACGAGCAGTACTTC. As protein: CATSISGTGDYEQYF.

Here the CDR3 reads CASSLVSGGLYF. Here the CDR3 DNA reads TGCGCCAGCAGCTTGGTGTCAGGGGGTCTGTACTTC. V gene TRBV5-1 combines with J gene TRBJ2-7, with TRBD1 matching 7 bases. J was trimmed by 12 bases and V by 0 bases; bases with no gene match: 6. The V gene's germline CDR1 is SGHRS and CDR2 YFSETQ. The CDR3 runs to 12 residues.

The chain links TRBV9 to TRBJ2-1; 9 bases are a match to TRBD2. CDR1 and CDR2 from the germline V gene are SGDLS and YYNGEE. V was clipped by 3 bases and J by 3 bases; unmatched bases: 7. This CDR3 has 16 amino acids. CDR3 nucleotides: TGTGCCAGCAGCGCGGGGAGCGGGGGGCTCTACAATGAGCAGTTCTTC. Protein sequence: CASSAGSGGLYNEQFF.

The chain uses TRBV7-3 and TRBJ2-1; 8 nucleotides align to TRBD2. Germline CDR1 is SGHTA and CDR2 is FQGTGA. This CDR3 comprises 13 residues. V was clipped by 5 bases and J by 6 bases; unmatched bases: 3. CDR3 in DNA: TGTGCCAGCAGCCAAGGGACTAGCAATGAGCAGTTCTTC. As protein: CASSQGTSNEQFF.